The source of this T cell receptor (beta chain) is a study of cytomegalovirus exposure and HLA in healthy donors. Between the trimmed V and J ends, which lost 2 bases and 3 bases, there was a span of 10 bases. CDR1 and CDR2 from the germline V gene are SGHVS and FQNEAQ. CDR3 length: 14 amino acids. Comments on this clone: Its antigen is not identified.

Study findings and constraints: After further analysis at a later stage, under 20,000 TCR beta sequences were associated with HLA alleles at 0.05 false discovery rate. In a later analysis, V- and J-gene trimming of beta chains associated with a DCLRE1C missense variant, replicated independently. A later analysis appeared to link common viral pathogens to several of the most significant clusters.

PCR primers comprised 60 Vbeta and 13 Jbeta primers. The method was immunoSEQ multiplex PCR; TCRdb's version includes in-frame clones alone and lacks a portion of them. The data contain about 190,000 clones, approximately 87% of them singletons. This receptor was obtained from a man aged 25-40 years in good health and CMV-seronegative. The material sequenced was PBMCs. The V gene is TRBV7-8, the J gene TRBJ2-5, with D possibly being TRBD1 (5 bases). Written as DNA, the CDR3 is TGTGCCAGCAGCTTATTGCAGGGTAAAGAGACCCAGTACTTC. This sequence encodes CASSLLQGKETQYF.